This T cell receptor (beta chain) originates from a study of blood T cell repertoires in COVID-19. Study-wide context: Sites in the United States, Italy and Spain provided acute and convalescent COVID-19 samples.

Germline V gene sequence: CDR1 SEHNR, CDR2 FQNEAQ (reference sequence). This CDR3 is built from 14 residues. V was shortened by 6 bases and J by 3 bases, with 12 bases between the two germline ends. Original analysis: Researchers report that nucleated cell counts were estimated from reference gene primer amplification. Sequencing was performed with immunoSEQ multiplex PCR; in TCRdb, only in-frame clones are kept and a portion is missing. V, J and clone size derive from that table, while D and trimming were established from the DNA sequence. The sample carries over 100,000 clones, about four fifths recorded once. Participants were aged about 18 to 100 years, lived in around 25 US areas, and enrolled virtually.

The rearrangement joins TRBV7-9 to TRBJ1-3; tentative D call: TRBD1 (5 bases). The sequencing input was PBMCs or T cells enriched from blood (not recorded which). This receptor was obtained from a woman aged 25 to 39 who had recovered from COVID-19. The CDR3 loop reads CASSKVGGGNTIYF. DNA for the CDR3: TGTGCCAGCAGTAAGGTGGGGGGTGGAAACACCATATATTTT.